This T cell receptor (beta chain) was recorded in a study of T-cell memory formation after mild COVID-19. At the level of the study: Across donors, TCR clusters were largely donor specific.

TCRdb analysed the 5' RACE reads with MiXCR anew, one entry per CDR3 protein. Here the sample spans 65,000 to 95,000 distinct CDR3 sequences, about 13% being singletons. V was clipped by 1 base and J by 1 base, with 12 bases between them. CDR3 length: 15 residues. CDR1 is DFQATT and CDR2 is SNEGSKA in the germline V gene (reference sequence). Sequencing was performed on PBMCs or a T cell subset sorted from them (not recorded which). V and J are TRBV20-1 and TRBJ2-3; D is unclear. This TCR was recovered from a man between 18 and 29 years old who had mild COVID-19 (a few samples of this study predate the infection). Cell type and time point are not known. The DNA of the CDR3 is TGCAGTGCTAGAGGGATTCATGACGGCACAGATACGCAGTATTTT. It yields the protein CSARGIHDGTDTQYF.